This section outlines one T cell receptor (beta chain) sequence together with its context. Its specificity is not known. The sample is drawn from a study of shared clonotypes between healthy human individuals. Study context: CD4 naive and CD4 memory each took three plates per donor, while CD8 naive took two and CD8 memory one. Study findings and constraints: Sequencing depth was expected to influence donor clonotype sharing.

CD4+ cell separation produced CD45RA+ naive and CD45RA-negative memory subsets. V lost 0 bases to trimming and J lost 9 bases; unmatched junction nucleotides: 25. CDR3 length equals 21 residues. Germline V CDR1 and CDR2: LGHNT, FRNRAP. Method: immunoSEQ multiplex PCR; TCRdb's copy keeps in-frame clones and lacks some. The sample records 950,000 to 1,300,000 clones, about 75% being singletons. The J gene is TRBJ2-1, the V gene TRBV12-5, with 8 bases identical to TRBD2. Sequencing was done on a sample of memory CD4+ T cells sorted from blood. The subset is: CD45RA-negative fraction. This clonotype was obtained from a man aged 18 to 30 in good health. In DNA, the CDR3 is TGTGCTAGTGGTTTGGTACGGGAGGGAGGGCCTCCTCTGGTGATGGTGGGTGAGCAGTTCTTC. Its protein product is CASGLVREGGPPLVMVGEQFF. The entire variable domain, with the rest obtained from reference TRBV12-5 and TRBJ2-1, is as follows: DARVTQTPRHKVTEMGQEVTMRCQPILGHNTVFWYRQTMMQGLELLAYFRNRAPLDDSGMPKDRFSAEMPDATLATLKIQPSEPRDSAVYFCASGLVREGGPPLVMVGEQFFGPGTRLTVL.